This T cell receptor (beta chain) derives from a study of blood T cell repertoires in COVID-19. Whole-study context: In each case, the material was cDNA or gDNA derived from T cells, B-cell-depleted T cells, or PBMCs.

The authors' processing: Reference gene primer amplification yielded estimated nucleated cell counts. Assay: immunoSEQ multiplex PCR; the TCRdb copy retains only in-frame clones and omits some. That table furnishes V, J and clone size, whereas the DNA furnished D and trimming. The sample records hundreds of thousands of clones, 87% being singletons. The CDR3 is 16 residues long. V dropped 3 bases and J dropped 8; count of bases not matched to a gene: 14. CDR1 is SEHNR, CDR2 FQNEAQ, per germline (reference sequence). Those who participated ranged in age from roughly 18 to 90 years and resided in under 25 US areas. Cohort placement rested on clinical history that participants reported themselves.

This rearrangement joins TRBV7-9 to TRBJ1-2; 8 bases fit TRBD1. This receptor was identified in a woman in her twenties or thirties with acute COVID-19. Input material: PBMCs or T cells enriched from blood (not recorded which). The CDR3 sequence: CASSLLTTPGGDGYTF. The CDR3 DNA reads as TGTGCCAGCAGCTTGCTGACGACCCCAGGGGGCGACGGCTACACCTTC. The variable domain in full, completed from reference TRBV7-9 and TRBJ1-2, reads DTGVSQNPRHKITKRGQNVTFRCDPISEHNRLYWYRQTLGQGPEFLTYFQNEAQLEKSRLLSDRFSAERPKGSFSTLEIQRTEQGDSAMYLCASSLLTTPGGDGYTFGSGTRLTVV.